Listed below are T cell receptor beta chains from one sample, sequenced in a study of T cells in localized non-small cell lung cancer. The method was immunoSEQ multiplex PCR; TCRdb's version includes in-frame clones alone and lacks a portion of them. The sample lists approximately 72,000 clones, almost 85% occurring once. The specimen was peripheral blood, collected before any cancer treatment. These receptors originate from a female donor older than 55 with stage I lung adenocarcinoma. The CDR3 runs from the conserved cysteine through the conserved F or W. D genes are given only for firm matches. Part of the rows lack a size; the others show once, few, many or a class for expanded clones.

D gene	clone size	J gene	V gene	CDR3 DNA	CDR3 protein
TRBD2	-	TRBJ2-7	TRBV4-1	TGCGCCAGCAGCCCCGGACTAGCCAAAACCTACGAGGGGGAGCAGTACTTC	CASSPGLAKTYEGEQYF
TRBD2	-	TRBJ2-1	TRBV4-1	TGCGCCAGCAGCCAGCCACTAGCGGGGGGCTATGAGCAGTTCTTC	CASSQPLAGGYEQFF
-	-	TRBJ1-2	TRBV4-1	TGCGCCAGCAGCCAAGAGGCGGGGGTTAACTATGGCTACACCTTC	CASSQEAGVNYGYTF
TRBD2	-	TRBJ2-5	TRBV7-9	TGTGCCAGCAGCTCACTGGGGCTAGCGGAAGAGACCCAGTACTTC	CASSSLGLAEETQYF
-	-	TRBJ1-2	TRBV25-1	TGTGCCAGCAGTGAAACGGGGGCTGGCTATGGCTACACCTTC	CASSETGAGYGYTF
TRBD2	-	TRBJ2-1	TRBV10-1	TGCGCCAGCAGTCCACGGGCTAGCGGGAGTTTAGGTGGGCAGTTCTTC	CASSPRASGSLGGQFF
-	-	TRBJ1-4	TRBV6-1	TGTGCCAGCCGCGGGGGACCGAATGAAAAACTGTTTTTT	CASRGGPNEKLFF
-	-	TRBJ1-2	TRBV6-5	TGTGCCAGCAACCAACAGGGAAACTATGGCTACACCTTC	CASNQQGNYGYTF
-	once	TRBJ2-1	TRBV6-1	TGTGCCAGCAGTTCTATAGCGGGTAGGGGGGATGAGCAGTTCTTC	CASSSIAGRGDEQFF
TRBD1	-	TRBJ2-5	TRBV6-6	TGTGCCAGCAGAGACAGGGGGTTGGGGACCCAGTACTTC	CASRDRGLGTQYF
-	-	TRBJ2-7	TRBV9	TGTGCCAGCAGCGTAGAAAGCGGTAGCTCCTACGAGCAGTACTTC	CASSVESGSSYEQYF
-	-	TRBJ1-1	TRBV28	TGTGCCAGCAGTAAAGGGAAGAACACTGAAGCTTTCTTT	CASSKGKNTEAFF
TRBD2	-	TRBJ2-1	TRBV5-1	TGCGCCAGCAGCGAAATTAGCGGGAGTTGGAATGAGCAGTTCTTC	CASSEISGSWNEQFF
TRBD1	-	TRBJ2-7	TRBV27	TGTGCCAGCAGTCTCTCAGGACAGGACTACGAGCAGTACTTC	CASSLSGQDYEQYF
TRBD2	-	TRBJ2-7	TRBV4-2	TGTGCCAGCAGCCAAGAAAGGGCGGGGGGGTTAACCTACGAGCAGTACTTC	CASSQERAGGLTYEQYF
-	-	TRBJ2-3	TRBV18	TGTGCCAGCTCACCAACCCGCATTGGGGATACGCAGTATTTT	CASSPTRIGDTQYF
-	-	TRBJ2-7	TRBV7-3	TGTGCCAGGATAGGAGGGGCCGAGCAGTACTTC	CARIGGAEQYF
TRBD1	-	TRBJ1-3	TRBV6-1	TGTGCCAGCAGTGCCCTTGACGGGACAGGCTCTGGAAACACCATATATTTT	CASSALDGTGSGNTIYF
TRBD1	-	TRBJ2-6	TRBV27	TGTGCCAGCAGCCGGAAGTTCGGGACAGGGGGCGACTCTGGGGCCAACGTCCTGACTTTC	CASSRKFGTGGDSGANVLTF
-	-	TRBJ1-3	TRBV18	TGTGCCAGCTCACCCGTCTCTGGAAACACCATATATTTT	CASSPVSGNTIYF
-	-	TRBJ2-5	TRBV28	TGTGCCAGCAGTTCGGGAGCTAGGGAGACCCAGTACTTC	CASSSGARETQYF
-	-	TRBJ2-6	TRBV5-1	TGCGCCAGCAGCTTGGGGGCATCTGGGGCCAACGTCCTGACTTTC	CASSLGASGANVLTF
TRBD1	few	TRBJ1-6	TRBV5-1	TGCGCCAGCAGCTTGGGACAGGGTAGCAATTCACCCCTCCACTTT	CASSLGQGSNSPLHF
-	-	TRBJ2-2	TRBV11-3	TGTGCCAGCAGCCCAGTCTATTGGGGGGCTGGCGGGGAGCTGTTTTTT	CASSPVYWGAGGELFF
TRBD1	-	TRBJ2-7	TRBV7-9	TGTGCCAGCAGCCCGGACAGGGGGCGGTACGAGCAGTACTTC	CASSPDRGRYEQYF
-	-	TRBJ1-1	TRBV10-2	TGCGCCAGCAGTGAGCCCCCAGGTAGGCGAGTAACTGAAGCTTTCTTT	CASSEPPGRRVTEAFF
TRBD1	-	TRBJ2-2	TRBV5-1	TGCGCCAGCAGCTCGGGACAGGGAGACACCGGGGAGCTGTTTTTT	CASSSGQGDTGELFF
-	-	TRBJ1-5	TRBV12-5	TGTGCTAGTGCCCCGGGGGACGGGAAGAATCAGCCCCAGCATTTT	CASAPGDGKNQPQHF
-	-	TRBJ2-1	TRBV14	TGTGCCAGCAGCGTCAGTGGTAATGAGCAGTTCTTC	CASSVSGNEQFF
-	-	TRBJ1-6	TRBV5-1	TGCGCCAGCAGCTTGGGGACAGCCCCATATAATTCACCCCTCCACTTT	CASSLGTAPYNSPLHF
-	-	TRBJ2-5	TRBV2	TGTGCCAGCGCCCGGTGGGGGGGGGCCGCGACCGGCGGGGACCAAGAGGCCCAGTACTTC	CASARWGGAATGGDQEAQYF
-	few	TRBJ2-7	TRBV12-5	TGTGCTAGTGGTTTGGTAAACGGAGCGGTCTACGAGCAGTACTTC	CASGLVNGAVYEQYF
-	-	TRBJ1-1	TRBV29-1	TGCAGCGTTGAAGAGAGTAAGAGGGCCACTGAAGCTTTCTTT	CSVEESKRATEAFF
-	-	TRBJ1-2	TRBV7-2	TGTGCCAGCAGCCCCGGGACGGCGAACTATGGCTACACCTTC	CASSPGTANYGYTF
-	-	TRBJ1-1	TRBV6-1	TGTGCCAGCAGCCTGAACGGGGGCGGGGCCACTGAAGCTTTCTTT	CASSLNGGGATEAFF
-	-	TRBJ1-1	TRBV9	TGTGCCAGCAGCGTAGGGGGGGCCCCGGCCGACACTGAAGCTTTCTTT	CASSVGGAPADTEAFF
TRBD2	-	TRBJ2-3	TRBV7-8	TGTGCCAGCAGCCCTACCACCTCTTTAGCGGGAGGGGTAGATACGCAGTATTTT	CASSPTTSLAGGVDTQYF
-	-	TRBJ1-2	TRBV29-1	TGCAGCGCCGGGAGGGAGCTTGGGGTAAACGGCTACACCTTC	CSAGRELGVNGYTF